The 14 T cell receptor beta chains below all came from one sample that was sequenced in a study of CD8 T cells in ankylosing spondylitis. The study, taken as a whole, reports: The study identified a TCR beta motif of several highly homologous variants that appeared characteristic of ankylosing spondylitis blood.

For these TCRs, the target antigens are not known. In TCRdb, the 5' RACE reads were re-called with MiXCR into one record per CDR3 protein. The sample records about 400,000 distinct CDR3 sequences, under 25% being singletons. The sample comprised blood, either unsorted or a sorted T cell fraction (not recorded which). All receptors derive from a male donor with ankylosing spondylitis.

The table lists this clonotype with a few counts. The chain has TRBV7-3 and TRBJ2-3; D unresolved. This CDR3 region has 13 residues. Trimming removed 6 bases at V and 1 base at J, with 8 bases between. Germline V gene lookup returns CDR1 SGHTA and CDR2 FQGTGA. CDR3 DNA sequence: TGTGCCAGCAGACTTCACGGCACAGATACGCAGTATTTT. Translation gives CASRLHGTDTQYF.

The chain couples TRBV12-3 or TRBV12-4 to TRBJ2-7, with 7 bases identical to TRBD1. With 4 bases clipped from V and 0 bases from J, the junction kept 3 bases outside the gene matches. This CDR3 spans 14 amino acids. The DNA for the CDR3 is TGTGCCAGCAGTTCGGGACAGACCTCCTACGAGCAGTACTTC. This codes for CASSSGQTSYEQYF.

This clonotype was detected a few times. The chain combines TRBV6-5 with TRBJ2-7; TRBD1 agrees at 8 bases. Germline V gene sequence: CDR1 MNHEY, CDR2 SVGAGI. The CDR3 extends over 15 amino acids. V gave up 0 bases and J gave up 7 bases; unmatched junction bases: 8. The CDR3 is CASSYSPQGAEEQYF. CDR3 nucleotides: TGTGCCAGCAGTTACTCGCCTCAGGGGGCTGAGGAGCAGTACTTC.

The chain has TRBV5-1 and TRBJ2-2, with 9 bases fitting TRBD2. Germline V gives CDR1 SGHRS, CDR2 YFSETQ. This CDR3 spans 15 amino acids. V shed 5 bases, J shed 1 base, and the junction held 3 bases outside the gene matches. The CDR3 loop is CASRIAGVNTGELFF. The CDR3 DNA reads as TGCGCCAGCAGAATAGCGGGAGTGAACACCGGGGAGCTGTTTTTT.

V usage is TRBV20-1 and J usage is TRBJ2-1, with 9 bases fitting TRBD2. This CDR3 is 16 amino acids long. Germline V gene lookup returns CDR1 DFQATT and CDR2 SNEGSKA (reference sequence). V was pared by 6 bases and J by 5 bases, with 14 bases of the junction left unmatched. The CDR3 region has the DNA TGCAGTGCGGCACACCGATTGACTAGCGGTCACAATGAGCAGTTCTTC. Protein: CSAAHRLTSGHNEQFF.

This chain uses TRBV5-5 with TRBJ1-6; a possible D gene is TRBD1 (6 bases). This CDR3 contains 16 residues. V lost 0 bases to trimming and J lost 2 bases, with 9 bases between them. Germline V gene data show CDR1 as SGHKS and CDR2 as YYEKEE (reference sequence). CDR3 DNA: TGTGCCAGCAGCTTGGGAGGGGACACCTATAATTCACCCCTCCACTTT. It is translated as CASSLGGDTYNSPLHF.

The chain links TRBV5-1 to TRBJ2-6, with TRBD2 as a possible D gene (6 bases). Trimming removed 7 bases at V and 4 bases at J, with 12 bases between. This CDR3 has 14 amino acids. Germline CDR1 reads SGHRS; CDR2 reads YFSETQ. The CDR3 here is CASARGSGANVLTF. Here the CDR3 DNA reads TGCGCCAGCGCCCGGGGGTCGGGGGCCAACGTCCTGACTTTC.

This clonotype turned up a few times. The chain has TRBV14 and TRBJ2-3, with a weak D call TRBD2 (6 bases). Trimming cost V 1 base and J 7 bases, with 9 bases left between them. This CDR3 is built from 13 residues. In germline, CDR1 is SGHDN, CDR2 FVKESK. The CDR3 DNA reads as TGTGCCAGCAGCCAAGGTCTAGCGAATACGCAGTATTTT. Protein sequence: CASSQGLANTQYF.

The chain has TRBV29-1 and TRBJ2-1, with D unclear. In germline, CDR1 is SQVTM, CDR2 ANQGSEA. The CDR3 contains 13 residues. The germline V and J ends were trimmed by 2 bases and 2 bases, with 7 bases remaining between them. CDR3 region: CSVELLPYNEQFF. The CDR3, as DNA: TGCAGCGTTGAACTACTCCCCTACAATGAGCAGTTCTTC.

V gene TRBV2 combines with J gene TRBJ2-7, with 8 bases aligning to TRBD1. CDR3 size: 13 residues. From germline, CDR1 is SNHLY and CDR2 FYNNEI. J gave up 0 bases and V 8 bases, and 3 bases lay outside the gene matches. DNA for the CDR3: TGTGCCAGCTGGACAGGGAGCTCCTACGAGCAGTACTTC. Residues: CASWTGSSYEQYF.

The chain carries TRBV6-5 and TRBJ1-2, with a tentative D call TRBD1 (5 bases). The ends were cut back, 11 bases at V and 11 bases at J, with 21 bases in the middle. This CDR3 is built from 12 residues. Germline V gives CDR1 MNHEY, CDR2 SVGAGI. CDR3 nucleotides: TGTGCCGCGGCTCCCGGTAGGGGTTCGTACACCTTC. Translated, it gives CAAAPGRGSYTF.

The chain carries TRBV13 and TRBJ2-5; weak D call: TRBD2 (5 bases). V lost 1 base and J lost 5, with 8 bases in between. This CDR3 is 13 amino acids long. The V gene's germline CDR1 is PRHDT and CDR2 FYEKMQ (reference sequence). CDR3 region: CASSLAPGETQYF. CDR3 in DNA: TGTGCCAGCAGCTTAGCTCCGGGGGAGACCCAGTACTTC.

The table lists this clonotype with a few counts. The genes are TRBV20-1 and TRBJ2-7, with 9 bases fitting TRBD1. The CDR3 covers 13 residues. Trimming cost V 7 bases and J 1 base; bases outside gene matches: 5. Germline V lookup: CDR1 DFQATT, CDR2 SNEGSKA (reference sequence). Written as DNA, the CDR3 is TGCAGTGTAACCGGGACAGGGTCCTACGAGCAGTACTTC. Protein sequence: CSVTGTGSYEQYF.

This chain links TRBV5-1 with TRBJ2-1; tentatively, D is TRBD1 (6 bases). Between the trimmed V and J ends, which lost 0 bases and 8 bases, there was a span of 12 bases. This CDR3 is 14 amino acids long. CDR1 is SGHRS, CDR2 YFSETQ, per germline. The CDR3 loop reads CASSLEVGADEQFF. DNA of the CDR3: TGCGCCAGCAGCTTGGAGGTGGGGGCCGATGAGCAGTTCTTC.